Each of the 22 T cell receptor beta chains below was sequenced from the same sample in a study of shared clonotypes between healthy human individuals. Only in-frame clones appear in the TCRdb table, and some are missing; sequencing was by immunoSEQ multiplex PCR. The sample contains about 680,000 clones, about three quarters of which appear only once. The material sequenced was memory CD4+ T cells sorted from blood. Subset given: CD45RA-negative fraction. The receptors shown here come from a woman aged 30 to 39 in good health.

The chain couples TRBV5-1 to TRBJ2-7; 11 bases are shared with TRBD2. Germline lookup yields CDR1 SGHRS and CDR2 YFSETQ. The CDR3 is 15 amino acids. The J segment lost 6 bases and the V segment lost 4 bases, leaving 9 bases of the junction unmatched. The CDR3: CASSTTTSGEREQYF. The CDR3, as DNA: TGCGCCAGCAGCACCACGACTAGCGGGGAGCGCGAGCAGTACTTC. Drawing the rest from reference TRBV5-1 and TRBJ2-7, the complete variable domain is KAGVTQTPRYLIKTRGQQVTLSCSPISGHRSVSWYQQTPGQGLQFLFEYFSETQRNKGNFPGRFSGRQFSNSRSEMNVSTLELGDSALYLCASSTTTSGEREQYFGPGTRLTVT.

The chain couples TRBV19 to TRBJ1-2; D gene ambiguous. This CDR3 is 14 amino acids long. The V and J ends lost 9 bases and 5 bases respectively, with 19 bases between them. Germline assignment: CDR1 LNHDA and CDR2 SQIVND (reference sequence). In DNA form, the CDR3 reads TGTGCCAGCGGAGGATCCCTCTTAGGTTATGGCTACACCTTC. It yields the protein CASGGSLLGYGYTF.

V is TRBV28 and J is TRBJ2-1, with 8 bases fitting TRBD2. Germline V gene lookup returns CDR1 MDHEN and CDR2 SYDVKM. V lost 4 bases, J lost 9 bases, and 14 bases stayed unmatched. The CDR3 has 16 residues. DNA for the CDR3: TGTGCCAGCAGTTCTGCCTCGGGACTAGAAGTTGCTGAGCAGTTCTTC. Translating it yields CASSSASGLEVAEQFF.

Comments on this clone: One end of the junction fails to match germline, which may point to a read error. Written as DNA, the CDR3 is TGTGCCTCACGACGGGCCCTAGCCGGGTCCTCCAATGAGCAGTTCTTC. Translation gives CASRRALAGSSNEQFF. The chain recombines TRBV6-6 with TRBJ2-1; the D gene is possibly TRBD2 (5 bases). The CDR3 covers 16 residues. From germline, CDR1 is MNHNY and CDR2 SVGAGI (reference sequence).

The chain has TRBV19 and TRBJ2-7; D is possibly TRBD1 (6 bases). The CDR3 runs to 13 residues. Germline assignment: CDR1 LNHDA and CDR2 SQIVND (reference sequence). V lost 4 bases and J lost 2, with 9 bases in between. The CDR3 sequence: CASSKGHTYEQYF. CDR3 DNA: TGTGCCAGTAGTAAGGGACATACCTACGAGCAGTACTTC.

This clone showed up just once. The V and J genes are TRBV5-4 and TRBJ2-1; 9 positions agree with TRBD2. Germline-derived CDR1 and CDR2 are SGHNT and YYREEE (reference sequence). With 6 bases clipped from V and 7 bases from J, the junction kept 8 bases outside the gene matches. The CDR3 has 14 amino acids. As DNA, the CDR3 is TGTGCCAGCATGCCAGCGGGAGGAAAGAATGAGCAGTTCTTC. It encodes CASMPAGGKNEQFF.

This chain joins TRBV27 and TRBJ2-7; 9 bases fit TRBD1. CDR3 size: 16 residues. CDR1 and CDR2 from the germline V gene are MNHEY and SMNVEV (reference sequence). The J segment lost 6 bases and the V segment lost 6 bases, leaving 15 bases of the junction unmatched. DNA for the CDR3: TGTGCCAGCAGGAGAACAGCCGGGACAGGGCCCCGCGAGCAGTACTTC. Translation: CASRRTAGTGPREQYF.

The CDR3 DNA is TGCGCCAGCAGCCGCGCCGGGACTGGGCGGGATGAGCAGTTCTTC. Translated, it gives CASSRAGTGRDEQFF. The chain links TRBV5-1 to TRBJ2-1, with TRBD2 as a possible D gene (6 bases). This CDR3 has 15 amino acids. Germline V lookup: CDR1 SGHRS, CDR2 YFSETQ. Trimming took off 4 bases at V and 8 bases at J, with 19 bases between the two ends.

The CDR3 loop reads CASINQGFGGNTIYF. CDR3 nucleotides: TGTGCCAGCATAAACCAGGGTTTTGGTGGAAACACCATATATTTT. This sequence joins TRBV28 and TRBJ1-3; D perhaps matches TRBD1 (5 bases). Germline CDR1 MDHEN, CDR2 SYDVKM. This CDR3 region has 15 residues. V was cut by 7 bases and J by 3 bases, with 16 bases left in between.

The CDR3 DNA reads as TGTGCCAGCAGTGGAACGGGGGCGCGGTACGAGCAGTACTTC. Its translation: CASSGTGARYEQYF. V is TRBV27 and J is TRBJ2-7; tentatively, D is TRBD1 or TRBD2 (6 bases each). Per germline, CDR1 MNHEY and CDR2 SMNVEV (reference sequence). V lost 5 bases and J 4 bases, leaving 15 bases between the germline ends. This CDR3 spans 14 amino acids.

In this sample, this clone turned up a few times. V usage is TRBV2 and J usage is TRBJ2-2; TRBD2 is a possible D gene (5 bases). CDR1 is SNHLY, CDR2 FYNNEI, per germline. V was pared by 10 bases and J by 5 bases, with 20 bases between. The CDR3 extends over 15 amino acids. CDR3 bases: TGTGCCACCGGGCCGGCGCGGGTCGGAACCGGGGAGCTGTTTTTT. Translated: CATGPARVGTGELFF.

This clone has just one count. The chain links TRBV11-1 to TRBJ2-1, with 7 bases identical to TRBD2. After removal of 4 bases from V and 3 bases from J, the junction contained 9 bases not matched to a gene. CDR1 and CDR2 from the germline V gene are SGHAT and FQDESV (reference sequence). This CDR3 comprises 16 residues. The CDR3 loop is CASSSSEGTNYNEQFF. CDR3 sequence (DNA): TGTGCCAGCAGCTCCTCCGAGGGGACTAACTACAATGAGCAGTTCTTC. Full variable domain (missing parts from reference TRBV11-1 and TRBJ2-1): EAEVAQSPRYKITEKSQAVAFWCDPISGHATLYWYRQILGQGPELLVQFQDESVVDDSQLPKDRFSAERLKGVDSTLKIQPAELGDSAMYLCASSSSEGTNYNEQFFGPGTRLTVL.

This clone has at least ten counts. This chain links TRBV11-3 with TRBJ2-7; D not certain. This CDR3 has 15 residues. Germline V gene data show CDR1 as SGHNT and CDR2 as YENEEA. V was clipped by 8 bases and J by 2 bases, with 19 bases between them. The CDR3 DNA sequence: TGTGCCAGCGGATCTGATGAGCCCTTACCCTACGAGCAGTACTTC. It codes for CASGSDEPLPYEQYF.

The V call is TRBV5-1, the J call TRBJ2-2, with 13 bases matching TRBD2. J lost 5 bases, V lost 4 bases, and 11 bases had no gene match. The CDR3 length is 18 residues. Germline assignment: CDR1 SGHRS and CDR2 YFSETQ. The CDR3 region has the DNA TGCGCCAGCAGCCAGGATGGACTAGCGGGAGTAAGGACCGGGGAGCTGTTTTTT. Amino acids: CASSQDGLAGVRTGELFF.

The gene calls are TRBV4-2 and TRBJ2-3; D unresolved. This CDR3 comprises 12 residues. Germline V CDR1 and CDR2: LGHNA, YNFKEQ. V was shortened by 2 bases and J by 3 bases, with 3 bases between the two germline ends. CDR3 sequence reads: CASSQSTDTQYF. CDR3 nucleotides: TGTGCCAGCAGCCAATCTACAGATACGCAGTATTTT.

This rearrangement joins TRBV7-6 to TRBJ2-3; D is uncertain. V lost 2 bases, J lost 0 bases, and 9 bases lay in between. Germline assignment: CDR1 SGHVS and CDR2 FNYEAQ. The CDR3 is 15 amino acids. The CDR3 is CASSLMAESTDTQYF. CDR3 nucleotide sequence: TGTGCCAGCAGCTTAATGGCCGAGAGCACAGATACGCAGTATTTT.

This clone has only one observation. The J gene is TRBJ1-6, the V gene TRBV5-4, with TRBD1 as a possible D gene (5 bases). V lost 0 bases, J lost 5 bases, and 6 bases lay in between. From germline, CDR1 is SGHNT and CDR2 YYREEE (reference sequence). The CDR3 has 14 residues. As DNA, the CDR3 is TGTGCCAGCAGCTTGGACAGGAATAATTCACCCCTCCACTTT. This codes for CASSLDRNNSPLHF.

V is TRBV21-1 and J is TRBJ1-5; TRBD1, the table's D call, lacks a check against the DNA. TRBV21-1 is a listed pseudogene. This CDR3 is 18 amino acids long. The CDR3 reads CASSKAGQGRPSNQPQHF. DNA of the CDR3: TGTGCCAGCAGCAAAGCCGGACAGGGAAGGCCTAGCAATCAGCCCCAGCATTTT.

The CDR3 protein is CAVSSGQGGYTF. The DNA of the CDR3 is TGTGCCGTCTCATCAGGGCAGGGTGGCTACACCTTC. V gene TRBV30 combines with J gene TRBJ1-2; maybe TRBD1 (5 bases). Trimming removed 8 bases at V and 7 bases at J, with 17 bases between. Germline assignment: CDR1 GTSNPN and CDR2 SVGIG (reference sequence). The length of the CDR3 is 12 residues.

V is TRBV6-4 and J is TRBJ2-2; 9 bases are a match to TRBD1. This CDR3 has 14 residues. Germline V CDR1 and CDR2: MRHNA, SNTAGT. V shed 6 bases, J shed 4 bases, and the junction held 3 bases outside the gene matches. CDR3 loop: CASRTGGGTGELFF. The DNA of the CDR3 is TGTGCCAGCAGGACAGGGGGAGGCACCGGGGAGCTGTTTTTT.

J is TRBJ1-6 and V is TRBV25-1; tentatively, D is TRBD1 (5 bases). The CDR3 is 16 amino acids. Germline CDR1 is MGHDK and CDR2 is SYGVNS. Trimming cost V 1 base and J 0 bases, with 7 bases left between them. CDR3 DNA sequence: TGTGCCAGCAGTGAATCCGACAGCTCCTATAATTCACCCCTCCACTTT. Translated, it gives CASSESDSSYNSPLHF.

The chain employs TRBV29-1 and TRBJ2-7; D perhaps matches TRBD1 (6 bases). The CDR3 runs 13 residues. V was pared by 4 bases and J by 0 bases, with 10 bases between. The germline CDR1 and CDR2 sequences are SQVTM and ANQGSEA. Here the CDR3 reads CSVGWTASYEQYF. The CDR3 DNA reads TGCAGCGTTGGCTGGACAGCCTCCTACGAGCAGTACTTC.